A single T cell receptor (beta chain) is shown here with its context. This clone's antigen is unknown. No clone much larger than this one lies a single base away; base qualities are absent. This specimen comes from a study of cytotoxic CD8 clonotypes in ibrutinib-treated CLL (dated by TCRdb to about 2021). Some background on the complete study: In this cohort, approximately 15 patients were treatment-naive and approximately ten were relapsed/refractory, while some 18 had unmutated IGHV. Cryopreserved peripheral blood mononuclear cells were obtained before treatment, at response, and at either sustained remission or disease progression. The response samples were drawn at a median of roughly eleven months into treatment, with a range of about 6 to 36 months. Patients were still on ibrutinib when every remission and progressive disease sample was collected. Of the approximately 86 people in the trial, approximately 26 had longitudinal samples available. On average, each sample yielded 250,000 to 300,000 productive templates and 94,082 productive rearrangements. Responses were partial in about 25 patients and complete in 2; after median approximately 69 months follow-up, some 14 stayed in remission and about twelve progressed.

The V and J ends are trimmed by 6 bases and 6 bases, leaving 17 bases between them. CDR1 and CDR2, looked up from the germline V gene, are MDHEN and SYDVKM. Counted from cysteine to phenylalanine, this CDR3 has 15 amino acids. Left in the record is the CDR3 DNA by itself, 45 bases read in frame from the first base. What the study reported, not specific to this receptor: Clonality increased at ibrutinib response, stayed stable in sustained remission, and fell back toward baseline at progression. Public clonotypes were rare and either shrank or stayed stable during treatment, and the rise in clonality at ibrutinib response reflected expansion of private clonotypes. Baseline clonality exceeded that of age-matched healthy donors and correlated strongly with circulating CD8+ T-cell counts. Sampling times were not matched between patients in sustained remission and patients whose disease was progressing, and lymph node repertoires were not examined.

What the time point label conveys for this sample: approximately 25 months on ibrutinib. Approximately 2 micrograms of genomic DNA were extracted from cryopreserved PBMCs for TCR beta library preparation. High-throughput TCR beta sequencing was performed on longitudinal blood samples from CLL patients receiving ibrutinib monotherapy. The patients took part in an open-label, single-center phase 2 trial of ibrutinib monotherapy. On a MiSeq, deep resolution sequencing aimed for a depth between 1 in 1 million and 1 in 200,000 T cells, with each clonotype covered approximately 10x on average. The immunoSEQ hsTCRB Kit was used to generate TCR beta libraries. Per the original workflow: Data were analyzed with ImmunoSEQ Data Assistant and ImmunoSEQ Analyzer, with V, D and J genes assigned per IMGT definitions. Clonality, which ranges from 0 to 1, was calculated by subtracting the normalized Shannon entropy of productive rearrangement frequencies from one. Only overrepresented clonotypes making up at least 0.05% of the repertoire of each patient were included in the public clonotype analysis. About a dozen age-matched healthy donor repertoires from immuneACCESS were used as controls for clonality. This immuneACCESS table, as held by TCRdb, lists in-frame sequences with V and J called but not all clones. Of the missing ones, under half trace to an unresolved V gene in checked studies; the others have no known cause. V, J and clone size derive from that table, while D and trimming were established from the DNA sequence. Counted in this sample were about 130,000 clones; 80% to 90% of them appeared once. The ten largest clones take up around 2.1% of the sample.

The chain couples TRBV28 to TRBJ2-2, and possibly TRBD2, on 6 matching bases. The input for sequencing was PBMCs, taken after 24 months of ibrutinib treatment. The TCR was taken from a human donor with chronic lymphocytic leukemia. The CDR3 protein is CASRPGLTLAGELFF. The DNA sequence is TGTGCCAGCAGGCCGGGACTTACGTTGGCCGGGGAGCTGTTTTTT.